This TCR beta chain derives from a study of shared clonotypes between healthy human individuals (dated by TCRdb to the early 2020s). In terms of the full investigation: Three men and two women, aged 18 to 49 years, made up the cohort. For each donor, CD4 naive and CD4 memory were each run on three plates, CD8 naive on two plates, and CD8 memory on one plate. To estimate repertoire size and how much clonotype sharing occurs between individuals, the study deeply sequenced the blood TCR repertoires of 5 or 6 healthy adults. Different laboratories and diverse techniques were used to prepare libraries and sequence TCR repertoires, to increase sequencing depth and limit assay-specific biases. Between about 0.94 and 8.9 billion PBMCs per donor were obtained by leukapheresis. What the authors observed across the whole study: Sharing across a handful of donors was observed for about 5% of naive CD4, 3.5% of naive CD8, 2% to 2.5% of memory CD4, and about 0.38% of memory CD8 clonotypes. Compared with non-shared clonotypes, the clonotypes found in all four sorted-subset donors had higher generation probabilities. Because the study included only a small number of donors, the genetic and exposure-history diversity represented was limited. Even with the large sequencing depth, rarefaction of the sorted-subset datasets indicated that sequencing was incomplete. Larger estimated clonotype richness was generally found for naive subsets than for memory subsets. Sampling was restricted to blood, and TCR repertoires in tissues likely differ from the TCR repertoires found in blood. Pairwise subsampling indicated that sequencing depth was expected to affect the degree of clonotype sharing among donors.

TCR CDR3 regions were amplified from genomic DNA by multiplex PCR using the deep immunoSEQ assay. For each cell subset, the extracted genomic DNA was distributed evenly across all wells of several immunoSEQ 96-well plates, and each plate served as one replicate. For sorted subsets, each replicate PCR was loaded with approximately 200 ng genomic DNA, equivalent to about 30,000 T cell genomes. The purified libraries were quantified using a Qubit 3.0 fluorometer, sized with a Bioanalyzer 2100, and then quantified again using the KAPA Library Quantification kit. A separate single-read 150-cycle Illumina NextSeq 550 flow cell was used to sequence each immunoSEQ 96-well plate. As for the original processing: The immunoSEQ output contained only junctional sequences without quality scores, so filtering could not match that applied to full-length reads. To assign V/J genes and CDR3, sequences were annotated against IMGT germline references using PyIR, a Python wrapper for IgBLAST v1.9. Reads were filtered out if the reads had weak V/J assignments (E-value above 1e-6), no CDR3, stop codons, out-of-frame junctions, or ambiguous translated residues. V3J clonotypes were defined by identical inferred V gene, J gene, and CDR3 amino acid sequence. Percentage overlap between repertoires was calculated by dividing the number of shared unique clonotypes by the size of the smaller repertoire. Repertoire richness was assessed with RTK rarefaction, the Chao1 estimator, and Recon v2.1 estimates of unobserved clonotypes. OLGA was used to compute generation probabilities for all TCRbeta clonotypes that the gDNA method yielded from a handful of donors. What TCRdb holds here is the immuneACCESS table cut down to in-frame rearrangements. Part of the clones is not present; checked against another copy, under half of the missing clones reflect an unresolved V gene, and the others are unexplained. Clone size and V and J calls were adopted from that table, with D and trimming inferred from the DNA. Recorded for this sample are some 1,900,000 clones; about 94% of them occurred a single time. Together, the top ten hold 1% to 1.5% of the sample.

As to this clone: Its antigen target is currently unknown. Per-base qualities were not stored, and no clone one base away is much larger.

A distance of 17 bases separates the germline ends of V and J, which lose 5 bases and 2 bases respectively. According to the germline V gene, CDR1 reads SGHRS and CDR2 reads YFSETQ. The CDR3 sequence holds 16 residues, the cysteine and phenylalanine included. Here the CDR3 DNA is all that survives: 48 bases in frame from base 1. CD8 naive samples were CD45RO-negative cells positively selected for CCR7, giving a CD45RA+CCR7+ population that excluded TemRA cells. Healthy HIV-negative adults with no recently reported acute infections or vaccinations were included as donors. Every donor was a Caucasian adult residing in Nashville, Tennessee, USA. Blood was obtained by leukapheresis, after which PBMCs were separated by Ficoll-Histopaque density gradient centrifugation and cryopreserved in liquid nitrogen vapor phase. Analytical flow cytometry was used to check the purity and quantity of every magnetically sorted T cell population. Each sorted fraction had its genomic DNA isolated and then quantified by UV absorbance on a Nanodrop 2000c.

The clonotype was recovered from a man younger than 35 in good health. The chain uses TRBV5-1 and TRBJ1-3; possibly the D gene is TRBD1, per 6 matching bases. Sequenced input: naive CD8+ T cells sorted from blood. What this sample's cell subset or site label stands for: CD45RA+CCR7+. This receptor has the CDR3 CASRVDRTPPGNTIYF. The DNA sequence is TGCGCCAGCAGGGTGGACAGAACCCCACCTGGAAACACCATATATTTT.